A single sample is the source of the 23 T cell receptor beta chains below, sequenced in a study of cytomegalovirus exposure and HLA in healthy donors. The PCR contained 60 Vbeta and 13 Jbeta primers. Libraries were prepared by immunoSEQ multiplex PCR; TCRdb keeps only in-frame clonotypes and omits some of them. The table shows 100,000 or so clones, with about 69% occurring only once. Sequencing was performed on PBMCs. The receptors originated from a man in his forties or fifties in good health and CMV-seronegative.

The chain joins TRBV6-5 to TRBJ2-5; a weak D match, TRBD2 (5 bases). The J call may be faulty, since TRBJ2-7 better matches the DNA end. Germline assignment: CDR1 MNHEY and CDR2 SVGAGI. The CDR3 runs 15 residues. The CDR3: CASSSESGNLYEQYF. In DNA, the CDR3 is TGTGCCAGCAGTAGCGAGTCCGGGAACCTCTACGAGCAGTACTTC.

The chain uses TRBV7-9 and TRBJ2-3; TRBD1 might be the D (6 bases). The CDR3 is made up of 17 amino acids. Germline CDR1 is SEHNR and CDR2 is FQNEAQ (reference sequence). Trimming removed 7 bases from V and 0 bases from J, with 20 bases in between. The DNA for the CDR3 is TGTGCCAGCAACGATCAGGGGCCCATAATTAGCACAGATACGCAGTATTTT. The encoded protein is CASNDQGPIISTDTQYF. Full variable domain (missing parts from reference TRBV7-9 and TRBJ2-3): DTGVSQNPRHKITKRGQNVTFRCDPISEHNRLYWYRQTLGQGPEFLTYFQNEAQLEKSRLLSDRFSAERPKGSFSTLEIQRTEQGDSAMYLCASNDQGPIISTDTQYFGPGTRLTVL.

In this sample, this clone turned up once. The V and J genes are TRBV30 and TRBJ1-1, with 7 bases aligning to TRBD1. The germline gives CDR1 GTSNPN, CDR2 SVGIG (reference sequence). Losses at the gene ends were 3 bases for V and 1 base for J; bases not matched to a gene: 5. This CDR3 has 14 amino acids. The CDR3 spells CAWSPGTENTEAFF. As DNA, the CDR3 is TGTGCCTGGAGCCCCGGGACAGAGAACACTGAAGCTTTCTTT. The whole variable domain, filled in from reference TRBV30 and TRBJ1-1, reads SQTIHQWPATLVQPVGSPLSLECTVEGTSNPNLYWYRQAAGRGLQLLFYSVGIGQISSEVPQNLSASRPQDRQFILSSKKLLLSDSGFYLCAWSPGTENTEAFFGQGTRLTVV.

About this clone itself: Other DNA sequences in the sample encode the same CDR3. J is TRBJ1-2 and V is TRBV6-6; TRBD1 agrees at 7 bases. Germline V gives CDR1 MNHNY, CDR2 SVGAGI (reference sequence). Trimming removed 0 bases from V and 2 bases from J; junction bases left unmatched: 3. The CDR3 extends over 15 amino acids. The CDR3 protein is CASSYSTGTNYGYTF. CDR3 coding DNA: TGTGCCAGCAGTTACTCGACAGGGACGAACTATGGCTACACCTTC.

This chain links TRBV27 with TRBJ2-7; TRBD1 matches 12 bases. V was clipped by 0 bases and J by 5 bases; unmatched bases: 5. This CDR3 is built from 16 residues. From germline, CDR1 is MNHEY and CDR2 SMNVEV (reference sequence). In DNA, the CDR3 is TGTGCCAGCAGTTTATCGGGACAGGGGGCTGTCAACGAGCAGTACTTC. This encodes CASSLSGQGAVNEQYF.

This clone was recorded a few times. At one end the junction does not follow the germline gene, possibly because of a read error. This chain links TRBV12-5 with TRBJ2-1, with 12 bases lining up with TRBD2. Germline assignment: CDR1 LGHNT and CDR2 FRNRAP. This CDR3 contains 16 residues. CDR3: CASGLGLAGGPGEQFF. In DNA form, the CDR3 reads TGTGCTAGTGGCTTGGGGCTAGCGGGGGGGCCGGGTGAGCAGTTCTTC. The full variable domain, rest sourced from reference TRBV12-5 and TRBJ2-1, is DARVTQTPRHKVTEMGQEVTMRCQPILGHNTVFWYRQTMMQGLELLAYFRNRAPLDDSGMPKDRFSAEMPDATLATLKIQPSEPRDSAVYFCASGLGLAGGPGEQFFGPGTRLTVL.

The chain carries TRBV5-6 and TRBJ2-5; TRBD1 is a possible D gene (6 bases). Trimming took 0 bases from V and 3 from J, leaving 12 bases between them. CDR3 length: 15 residues. Germline CDR1 is SGHDT and CDR2 is YYEEEE. CDR3 DNA: TGTGCCAGCAGCTTGGAAGACAGGAGAAAAGAGACCCAGTACTTC. This encodes CASSLEDRRKETQYF.

The sample holds a few counts of this clone. J is TRBJ2-7 and V is TRBV2; 10 bases match TRBD1. J was trimmed by 5 bases and V by 1 base; bases with no gene match: 5. Germline CDR1 SNHLY, CDR2 FYNNEI. The CDR3 has 15 amino acids. CDR3 amino acids: CASSEGGQGVDEQYF. CDR3 DNA: TGTGCCAGCAGTGAAGGAGGACAGGGGGTCGACGAGCAGTACTTC.

The chain combines TRBV4-2 with TRBJ2-3, with a weak D call TRBD1 (5 bases). The germline CDR1 and CDR2 sequences are LGHNA and YNFKEQ. Trimming took 1 base from V and 0 from J, leaving 8 bases between them. CDR3 length: 15 amino acids. CDR3 region: CASSQVQGSTDTQYF. In DNA form, the CDR3 reads TGTGCCAGCAGCCAAGTCCAGGGTAGCACAGATACGCAGTATTTT.

The rearrangement links TRBV30 to TRBJ2-7; D uncertain. V shed 0 bases and J shed 6 bases, with 9 bases lying between them. The CDR3 spans 12 residues. Looked up from germline, CDR1 is GTSNPN and CDR2 is SVGIG (reference sequence). The CDR3 protein is CAWSVSPPEQYF. For the CDR3, the DNA is TGTGCCTGGAGTGTTAGCCCCCCCGAGCAGTACTTC. The full variable domain, completed using reference TRBV30 and TRBJ2-7, is SQTIHQWPATLVQPVGSPLSLECTVEGTSNPNLYWYRQAAGRGLQLLFYSVGIGQISSEVPQNLSASRPQDRQFILSSKKLLLSDSGFYLCAWSVSPPEQYFGPGTRLTVT.

The chain is built from TRBV6-5 and TRBJ2-1, with a tentative D call TRBD2 (5 bases). The germline CDR1 and CDR2 sequences are MNHEY and SVGAGI. The germline V and J ends were trimmed by 11 bases and 2 bases, with 13 bases remaining between them. The CDR3 sequence is 13 residues long. The CDR3 region has the DNA TGTGCCGGCTTACGAGGGACCTACAATGAGCAGTTCTTC. It yields the protein CAGLRGTYNEQFF.

V gene TRBV11-2 combines with J gene TRBJ2-5; D perhaps matches TRBD1 (6 bases). Per the germline V gene, CDR1 is SGHAT and CDR2 is FQNNGV. The CDR3 is 16 residues long. Trimming removed 0 bases from V and 4 bases from J, with 15 bases in between. CDR3 in amino acids: CASSLDLRAGVETQYF. The CDR3 DNA reads TGTGCCAGCAGCTTAGATCTCCGGGCAGGGGTAGAGACCCAGTACTTC.

The chain recombines TRBV19 with TRBJ2-7; TRBD1 aligns across 8 bases. The length of the CDR3 is 14 residues. The germline CDR1 and CDR2 sequences are LNHDA and SQIVND (reference sequence). After removal of 5 bases from V and 3 bases from J, the junction contained 6 bases not matched to a gene. In DNA form, the CDR3 reads TGTGCCAGTAGTCTCGGACAGGGTATCTACGAGCAGTACTTC. Protein: CASSLGQGIYEQYF.

V usage is TRBV2 and J usage is TRBJ2-7, with 14 bases lining up with TRBD2. Per the germline V gene, CDR1 is SNHLY and CDR2 is FYNNEI. Losses at the gene ends were 6 bases for V and 1 base for J; bases not matched to a gene: 5. There are 16 residues in the CDR3. The CDR3 coding sequence is TGTGCCAGCAGGGAGGGGACTAGCGGGAGTTCCTACGAGCAGTACTTC. It is translated as CASREGTSGSSYEQYF.

The table lists this clone with a few counts. The chain couples TRBV30 to TRBJ2-7, with D perhaps matching TRBD2 (5 bases). The CDR3 covers 15 residues. The ends were cut back, 3 bases at V and 2 bases at J, with 17 bases in the middle. The germline gives CDR1 GTSNPN, CDR2 SVGIG (reference sequence). The DNA of the CDR3 is TGTGCCTGGAGCCGGGATCGGATGAAACCCTACGAGCAGTACTTC. Its protein product is CAWSRDRMKPYEQYF. Combining the CDR3 with reference TRBV30 and TRBJ2-7 gives the whole variable domain SQTIHQWPATLVQPVGSPLSLECTVEGTSNPNLYWYRQAAGRGLQLLFYSVGIGQISSEVPQNLSASRPQDRQFILSSKKLLLSDSGFYLCAWSRDRMKPYEQYFGPGTRLTVT.

The chain has TRBV7-6 and TRBJ2-1, with 9 bases fitting TRBD2. V gave up 2 bases and J gave up 8 bases; unmatched junction bases: 7. This CDR3 contains 15 residues. The germline gives CDR1 SGHVS, CDR2 FNYEAQ. The CDR3 protein is CASSLNPAGGHEQFF. The CDR3 DNA is TGTGCCAGCAGCTTAAATCCAGCGGGAGGACATGAGCAGTTCTTC.

V gene TRBV29-1 combines with J gene TRBJ2-1; a possible D gene is TRBD1 (6 bases). V was shortened by 0 bases and J by 9 bases, with 9 bases between the two germline ends. There are 12 residues in the CDR3. Germline V CDR1 and CDR2: SQVTM, ANQGSEA. This CDR3 is CSVEDQGSEQFF. CDR3 DNA sequence: TGCAGCGTTGAAGATCAGGGGAGTGAGCAGTTCTTC.

The chain recombines TRBV6-5 with TRBJ1-2, with a weak D call TRBD1 (5 bases). With 6 bases removed from V and 6 bases from J, the gap between germline ends came to 11 bases. The germline CDR1 and CDR2 sequences are MNHEY and SVGAGI. This CDR3 comprises 12 residues. CDR3 residues: CASSDSWNGYTF. CDR3 nucleotides: TGTGCCAGCAGCGACAGTTGGAATGGCTACACCTTC.

CDR3 nucleotide sequence: TGTGCCAGCAGCTTAGTCACGGAGAATCAGCCCCAGCATTTT. The encoded protein is CASSLVTENQPQHF. The chain links TRBV7-9 to TRBJ1-5; no clear D gene. CDR1 is SEHNR, CDR2 FQNEAQ, per germline (reference sequence). This CDR3 is built from 14 residues. V lost 1 base and J 4 bases, leaving 8 bases between the germline ends.

The chain uses TRBV5-1 and TRBJ2-1; 10 nucleotides match TRBD2. CDR1 and CDR2 (germline): SGHRS, YFSETQ. The junction had 7 bases not matched to a gene; V was cut back by 4 bases and J by 6 bases. The CDR3 length is 15 residues. The CDR3 loop is CASSAGLAGVNEQFF. CDR3 in DNA: TGCGCCAGCAGCGCCGGGCTAGCGGGAGTCAATGAGCAGTTCTTC.

This chain joins TRBV11-2 and TRBJ2-1, with TRBD2 matching 7 bases. J gave up 4 bases and V 5 bases, and 8 bases lay outside the gene matches. CDR3 size: 15 residues. Germline values: CDR1 SGHAT, CDR2 FQNNGV. CDR3 protein: CASSKRGSTYNEQFF. CDR3 in DNA: TGTGCCAGCAGCAAGCGCGGGAGTACGTACAATGAGCAGTTCTTC.

Within the sample, this clone is medium-sized. This sequence joins TRBV4-3 and TRBJ2-6; D is perhaps TRBD2 (6 bases). The CDR3 loop spans 16 amino acids. The germline V and J ends were trimmed by 0 bases and 4 bases, with 10 bases remaining between them. Germline CDR1 LGHNA, CDR2 YSLEER. The DNA of the CDR3 is TGCGCCAGCAGCCAAGATGGGGGGACCGGGGCCAACGTCCTGACTTTC. Encoded protein: CASSQDGGTGANVLTF.

This clone was counted only a few times. V gene TRBV7-8 combines with J gene TRBJ2-7, with 7 nucleotides matching TRBD2. This CDR3 region has 14 residues. The ends lost 1 base at V and 11 bases at J; junction bases unmatched: 11. Germline lookup yields CDR1 SGHVS and CDR2 FQNEAQ. CDR3 sequence reads: CASSLGGAGVGKYF. CDR3 nucleotides: TGTGCCAGCAGCTTAGGTGGGGCGGGGGTCGGAAAGTACTTC.